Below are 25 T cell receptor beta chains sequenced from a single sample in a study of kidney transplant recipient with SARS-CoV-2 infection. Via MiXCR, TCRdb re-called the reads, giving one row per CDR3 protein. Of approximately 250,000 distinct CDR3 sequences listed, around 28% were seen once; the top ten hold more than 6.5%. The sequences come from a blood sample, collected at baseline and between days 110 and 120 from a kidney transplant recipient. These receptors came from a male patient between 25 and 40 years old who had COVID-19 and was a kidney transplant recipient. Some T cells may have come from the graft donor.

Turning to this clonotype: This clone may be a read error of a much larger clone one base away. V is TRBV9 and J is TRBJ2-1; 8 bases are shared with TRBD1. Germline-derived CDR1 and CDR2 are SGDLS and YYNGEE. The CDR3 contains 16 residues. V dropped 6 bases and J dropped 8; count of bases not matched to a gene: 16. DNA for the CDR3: TGTGCCAGCAACGCGGCGGAACAGGGGGGTAGATATGAGCAGTTCTTC. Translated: CASNAAEQGGRYEQFF.

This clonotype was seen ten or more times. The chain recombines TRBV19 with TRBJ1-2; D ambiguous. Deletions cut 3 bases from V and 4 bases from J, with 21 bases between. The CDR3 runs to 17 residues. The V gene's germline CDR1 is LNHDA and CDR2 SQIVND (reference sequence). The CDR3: CASSIHVTNRKTYGYTF. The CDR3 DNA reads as TGTGCCAGTAGTATTCATGTGACAAATCGAAAGACCTATGGCTACACCTTC.

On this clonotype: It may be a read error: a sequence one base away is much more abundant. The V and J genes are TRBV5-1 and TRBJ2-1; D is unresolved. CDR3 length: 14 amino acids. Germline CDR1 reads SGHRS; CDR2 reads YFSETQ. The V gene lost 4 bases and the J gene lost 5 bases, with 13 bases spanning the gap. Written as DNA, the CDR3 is TGCGCCAGCAGCCGGCACCCCGCTAACAATGAGCAGTTCTTC. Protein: CASSRHPANNEQFF.

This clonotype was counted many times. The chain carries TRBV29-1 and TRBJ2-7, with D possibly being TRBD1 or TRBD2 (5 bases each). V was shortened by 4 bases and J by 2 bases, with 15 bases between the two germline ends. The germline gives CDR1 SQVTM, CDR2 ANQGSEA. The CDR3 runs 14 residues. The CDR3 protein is CSVGPRDGAYEQYF. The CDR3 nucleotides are TGCAGCGTTGGCCCCCGGGACGGAGCCTACGAGCAGTACTTC.

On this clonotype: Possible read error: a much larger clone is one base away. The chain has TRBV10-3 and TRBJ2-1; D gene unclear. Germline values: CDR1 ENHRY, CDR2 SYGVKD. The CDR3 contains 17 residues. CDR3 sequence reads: CATSESVLRSSYNEQFF. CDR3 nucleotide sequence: TGTGCCACCAGTGAGTCCGTATTAAGAAGCTCCTACAATGAGCAGTTCTTC.

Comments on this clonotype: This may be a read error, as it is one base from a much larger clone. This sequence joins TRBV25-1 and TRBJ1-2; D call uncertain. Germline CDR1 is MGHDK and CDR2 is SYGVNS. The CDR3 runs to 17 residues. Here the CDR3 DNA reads TGTGCCAGCAGTGATAATAAAGAACTGGGAAAGACCTATGGCTACGCCTTC. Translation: CASSDNKELGKTYGYAF.

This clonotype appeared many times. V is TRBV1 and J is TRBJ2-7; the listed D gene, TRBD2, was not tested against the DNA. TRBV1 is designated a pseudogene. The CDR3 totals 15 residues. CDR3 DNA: TGCACCAGCAGCCAAGATAACGAGGGACTCTACGAGCAGTACTTC. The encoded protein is CTSSQDNEGLYEQYF.

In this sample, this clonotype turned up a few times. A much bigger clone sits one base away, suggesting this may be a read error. The CDR3 sequence: CAGSLVAGENNEQYF. The CDR3 bases are TGTGCCGGCAGCCTTGTAGCGGGAGAGAATAACGAGCAGTACTTC. The chain links TRBV13 to TRBJ2-7; 9 bases agree with TRBD2. Germline V gene data show CDR1 as PRHDT and CDR2 as FYEKMQ (reference sequence). The CDR3 is 15 amino acids.

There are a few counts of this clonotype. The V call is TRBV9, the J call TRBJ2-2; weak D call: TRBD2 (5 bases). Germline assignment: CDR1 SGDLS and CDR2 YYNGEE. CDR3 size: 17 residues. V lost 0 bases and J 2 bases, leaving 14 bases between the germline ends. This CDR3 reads CASSVVWTGKNTGELFF. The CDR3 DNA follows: TGTGCCAGCAGCGTAGTTTGGACTGGGAAAAACACCGGGGAGCTGTTTTTT.

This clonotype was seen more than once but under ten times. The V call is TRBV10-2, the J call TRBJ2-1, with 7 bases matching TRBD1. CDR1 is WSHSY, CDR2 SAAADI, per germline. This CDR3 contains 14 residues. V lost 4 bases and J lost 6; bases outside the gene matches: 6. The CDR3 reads CASSVEQGFNEQFF. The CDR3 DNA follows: TGCGCCAGCAGTGTTGAACAGGGGTTCAATGAGCAGTTCTTC.

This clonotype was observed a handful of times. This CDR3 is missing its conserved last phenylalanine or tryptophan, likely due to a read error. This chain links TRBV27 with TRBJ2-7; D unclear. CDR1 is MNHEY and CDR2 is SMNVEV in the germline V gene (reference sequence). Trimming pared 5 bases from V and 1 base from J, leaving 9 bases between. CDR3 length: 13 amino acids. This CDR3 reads CASSRPSSYEQYL. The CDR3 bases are TGTGCCAGCAGTCGCCCCTCTTCCTACGAGCAGTACCTC.

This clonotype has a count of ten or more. The CDR3, as DNA: TGTGCCAGCAGCTTAGGCGCGGGAGGCACCGGGGAGCTGTTTTTT. Protein: CASSLGAGGTGELFF. J is TRBJ2-2 and V is TRBV11-1, with 8 nucleotides matching TRBD2. The CDR3 extends over 15 amino acids. The germline CDR1 and CDR2 sequences are SGHAT and FQDESV (reference sequence). The J segment lost 4 bases and the V segment lost 1 base, leaving 2 bases of the junction unmatched.

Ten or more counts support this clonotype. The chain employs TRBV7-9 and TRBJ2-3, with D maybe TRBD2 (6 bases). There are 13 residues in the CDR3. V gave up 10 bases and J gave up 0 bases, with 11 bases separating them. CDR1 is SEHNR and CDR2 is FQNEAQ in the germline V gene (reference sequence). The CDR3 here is CATLGRSTDTQYF. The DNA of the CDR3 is TGTGCCACGCTCGGGAGAAGCACAGATACGCAGTATTTT. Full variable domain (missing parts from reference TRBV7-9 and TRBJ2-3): DTGVSQNPRHKITKRGQNVTFRCDPISEHNRLYWYRQTLGQGPEFLTYFQNEAQLEKSRLLSDRFSAERPKGSFSTLEIQRTEQGDSAMYLCATLGRSTDTQYFGPGTRLTVL.

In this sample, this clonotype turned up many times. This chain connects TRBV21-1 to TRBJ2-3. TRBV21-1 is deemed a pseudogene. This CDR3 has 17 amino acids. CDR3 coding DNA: TGTGCCAGCAGCGCTGGTTTAGCTACAGTCATGCAAGATACGCAGTATTTT. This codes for CASSAGLATVMQDTQYF.

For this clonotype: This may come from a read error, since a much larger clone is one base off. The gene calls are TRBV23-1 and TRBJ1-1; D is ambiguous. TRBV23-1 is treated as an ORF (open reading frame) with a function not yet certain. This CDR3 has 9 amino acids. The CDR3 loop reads CASSPEASF. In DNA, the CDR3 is TGCGCCAGCAGCCCTGAAGCTTCCTTT.

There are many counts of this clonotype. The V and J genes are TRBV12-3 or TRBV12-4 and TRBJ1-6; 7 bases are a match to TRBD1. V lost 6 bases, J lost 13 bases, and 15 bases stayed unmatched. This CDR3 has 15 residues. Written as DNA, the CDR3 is TGTGCCAGCAGGGTCCCAGACAGGGTCGGATTCCCCCTCCACTTT. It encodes CASRVPDRVGFPLHF.

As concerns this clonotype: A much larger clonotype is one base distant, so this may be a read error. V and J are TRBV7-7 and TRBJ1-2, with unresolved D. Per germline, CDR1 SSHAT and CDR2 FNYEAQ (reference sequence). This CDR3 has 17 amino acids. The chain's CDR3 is CAGSLLFKCRKTYGYTF. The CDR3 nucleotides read TGTGCCGGCAGCCTCTTGTTTAAGTGCCGAAAGACCTATGGCTACACCTTC.

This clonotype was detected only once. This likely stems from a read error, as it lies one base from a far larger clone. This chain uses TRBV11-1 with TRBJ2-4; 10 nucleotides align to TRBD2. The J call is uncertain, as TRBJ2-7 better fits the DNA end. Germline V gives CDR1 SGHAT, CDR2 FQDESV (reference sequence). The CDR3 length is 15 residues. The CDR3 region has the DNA TGTGCCAGCAGCCGTCGGACTAGCGGCCCCTACGAGCAGTACTTC. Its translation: CASSRRTSGPYEQYF.

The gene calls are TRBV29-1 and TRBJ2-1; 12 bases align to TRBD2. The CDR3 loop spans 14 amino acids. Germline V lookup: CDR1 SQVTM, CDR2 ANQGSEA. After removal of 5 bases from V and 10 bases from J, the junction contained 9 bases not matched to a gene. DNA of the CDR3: TGCAGCGTTAATATGGGTACTAGCGGGAGGGAGCAGTTCTTC. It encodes CSVNMGTSGREQFF.

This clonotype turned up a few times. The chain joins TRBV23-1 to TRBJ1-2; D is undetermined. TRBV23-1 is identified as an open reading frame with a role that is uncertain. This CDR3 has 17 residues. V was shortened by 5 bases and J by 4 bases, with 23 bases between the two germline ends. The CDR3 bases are TGCGCCAGCAGTGTAGCTGCGCTACGCAGAAAGACCTATGGCTACACCTTC. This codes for CASSVAALRRKTYGYTF.

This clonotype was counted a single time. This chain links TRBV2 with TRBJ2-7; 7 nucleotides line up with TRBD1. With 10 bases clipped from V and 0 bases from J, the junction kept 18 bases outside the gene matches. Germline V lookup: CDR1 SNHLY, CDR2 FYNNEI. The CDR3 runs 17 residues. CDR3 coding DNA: TGTGCCAACAGCGCAAATCCCGCACAGGGGACCTCCTACGAGCAGTACTTC. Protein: CANSANPAQGTSYEQYF.

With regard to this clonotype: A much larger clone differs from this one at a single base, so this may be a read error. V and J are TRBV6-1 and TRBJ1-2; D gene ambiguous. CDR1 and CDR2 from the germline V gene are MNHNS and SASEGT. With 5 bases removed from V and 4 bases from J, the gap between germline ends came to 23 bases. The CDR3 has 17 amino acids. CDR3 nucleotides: TGTGCCAGCAGTCCAGCAACGGAATGTAGAAAGACCTATGGCTACACCTTC. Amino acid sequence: CASSPATECRKTYGYTF.

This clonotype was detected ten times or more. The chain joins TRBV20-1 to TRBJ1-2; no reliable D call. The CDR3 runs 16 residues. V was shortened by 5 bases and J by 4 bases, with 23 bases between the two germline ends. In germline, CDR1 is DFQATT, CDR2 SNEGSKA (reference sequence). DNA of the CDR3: TGCAGTGCTGCAGTCAAGCTGTTTCGAAAGACCTATGGCTACACCTTC. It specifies CSAAVKLFRKTYGYTF.

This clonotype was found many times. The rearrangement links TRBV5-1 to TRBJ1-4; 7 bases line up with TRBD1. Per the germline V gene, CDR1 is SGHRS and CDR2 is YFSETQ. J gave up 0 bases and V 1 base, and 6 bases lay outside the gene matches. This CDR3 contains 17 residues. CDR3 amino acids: CASSLRQQGSTNEKLFF. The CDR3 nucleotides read TGCGCCAGCAGCTTGAGGCAACAGGGGTCAACTAATGAAAAACTGTTTTTT. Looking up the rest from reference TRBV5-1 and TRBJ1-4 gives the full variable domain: KAGVTQTPRYLIKTRGQQVTLSCSPISGHRSVSWYQQTPGQGLQFLFEYFSETQRNKGNFPGRFSGRQFSNSRSEMNVSTLELGDSALYLCASSLRQQGSTNEKLFFGSGTQLSVL.

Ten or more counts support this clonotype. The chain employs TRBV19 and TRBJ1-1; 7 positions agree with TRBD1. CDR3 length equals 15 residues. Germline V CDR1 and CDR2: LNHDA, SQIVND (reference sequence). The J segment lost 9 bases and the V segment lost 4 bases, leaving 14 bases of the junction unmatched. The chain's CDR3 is CASSKGGASEAQAFF. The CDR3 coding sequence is TGTGCCAGTAGTAAAGGGGGCGCATCAGAAGCTCAAGCTTTCTTT.